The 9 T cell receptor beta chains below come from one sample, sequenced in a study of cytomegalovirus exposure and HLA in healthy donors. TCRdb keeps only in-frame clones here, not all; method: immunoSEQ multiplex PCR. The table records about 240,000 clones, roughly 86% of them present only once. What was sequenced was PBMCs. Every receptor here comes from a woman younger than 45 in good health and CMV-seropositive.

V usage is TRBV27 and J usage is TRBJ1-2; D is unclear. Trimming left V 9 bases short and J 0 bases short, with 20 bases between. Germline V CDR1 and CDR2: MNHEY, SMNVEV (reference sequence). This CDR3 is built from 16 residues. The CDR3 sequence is CARIRGLALANYGYTF. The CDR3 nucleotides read TGTGCCAGGATTCGGGGTCTAGCCTTAGCTAACTATGGCTACACCTTC.

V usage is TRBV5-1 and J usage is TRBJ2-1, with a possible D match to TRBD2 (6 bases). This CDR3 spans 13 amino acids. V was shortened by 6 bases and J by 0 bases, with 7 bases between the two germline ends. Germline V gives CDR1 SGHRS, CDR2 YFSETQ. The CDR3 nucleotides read TGCGCCAGCATGCGGGACTCCTACAATGAGCAGTTCTTC. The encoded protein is CASMRDSYNEQFF.

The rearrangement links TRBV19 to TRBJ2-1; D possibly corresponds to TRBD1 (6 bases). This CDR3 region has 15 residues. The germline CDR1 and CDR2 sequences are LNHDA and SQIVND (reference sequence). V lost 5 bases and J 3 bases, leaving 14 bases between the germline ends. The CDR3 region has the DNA TGTGCCAGTAGTGCCATTGACAGGAGCTACAATGAGCAGTTCTTC. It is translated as CASSAIDRSYNEQFF.

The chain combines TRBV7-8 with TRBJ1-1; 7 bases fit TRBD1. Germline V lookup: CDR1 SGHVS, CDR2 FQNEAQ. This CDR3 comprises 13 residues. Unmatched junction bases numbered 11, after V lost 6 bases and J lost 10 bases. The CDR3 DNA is TGTGCCAGCAGTCAGACAGGGCCGGGGCCAGCTTTCTTT. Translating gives CASSQTGPGPAFF. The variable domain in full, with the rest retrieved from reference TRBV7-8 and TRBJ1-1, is GAGVSQSPRYKVAKRGQDVALRCDPISGHVSLFWYQQALGQGPEFLTYFQNEAQLDKSGLPSDRFFAERPEGSVSTLKIQRTQQEDSAVYLCASSQTGPGPAFFGQGTRLTVV.

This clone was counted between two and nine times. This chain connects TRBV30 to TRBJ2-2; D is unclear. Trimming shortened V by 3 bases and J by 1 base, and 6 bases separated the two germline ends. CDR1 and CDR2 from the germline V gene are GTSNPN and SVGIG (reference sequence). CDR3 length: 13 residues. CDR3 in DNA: TGTGCCTGGAGGCTACGGAACACCGGGGAGCTGTTTTTT. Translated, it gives CAWRLRNTGELFF.

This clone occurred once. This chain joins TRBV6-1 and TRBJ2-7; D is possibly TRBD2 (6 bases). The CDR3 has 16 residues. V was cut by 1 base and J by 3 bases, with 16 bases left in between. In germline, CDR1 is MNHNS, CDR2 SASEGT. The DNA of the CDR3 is TGTGCCAGCAGTGAAGGTCCCGGGGGAAGCGGCTACGAGCAGTACTTC. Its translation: CASSEGPGGSGYEQYF.

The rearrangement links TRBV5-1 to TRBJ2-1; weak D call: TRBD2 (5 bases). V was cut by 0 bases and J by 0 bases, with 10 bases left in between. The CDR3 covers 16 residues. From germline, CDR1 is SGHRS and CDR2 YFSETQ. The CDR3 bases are TGCGCCAGCAGCTTGGATGGGAGAAGCTCCTACAATGAGCAGTTCTTC. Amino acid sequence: CASSLDGRSSYNEQFF.

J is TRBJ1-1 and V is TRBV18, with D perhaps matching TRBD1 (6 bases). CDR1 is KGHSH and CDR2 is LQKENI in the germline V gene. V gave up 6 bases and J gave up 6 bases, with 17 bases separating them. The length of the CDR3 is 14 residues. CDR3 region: CASSPAGGLAEAFF. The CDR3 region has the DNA TGTGCCAGCTCTCCCGCTGGGGGCCTGGCTGAAGCTTTCTTT.

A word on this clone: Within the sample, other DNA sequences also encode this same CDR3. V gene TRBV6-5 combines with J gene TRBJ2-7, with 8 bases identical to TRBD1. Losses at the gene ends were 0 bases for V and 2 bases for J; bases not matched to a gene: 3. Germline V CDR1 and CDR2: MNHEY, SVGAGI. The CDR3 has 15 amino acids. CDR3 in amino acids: CASSYSGTGTYEQYF. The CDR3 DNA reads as TGTGCCAGCAGTTACTCTGGGACAGGCACCTACGAGCAGTACTTC.